The 23 T cell receptor beta chains given below trace back to one sample, sequenced in a study of T cell repertoires in cytomegalovirus infection. TCRdb reprocessed the reads with MiXCR, giving one entry per CDR3 protein. The sample records roughly 150,000 distinct CDR3 sequences, roughly a quarter being singletons. Input material: PBMCs. The source of these receptors is a human donor in good health (CMV status not recorded). Some clones in this sample may be carry-over from other donors' samples.

The rearrangement joins TRBV28 to TRBJ2-7; possible D gene TRBD1, 6 bases. Trimming took 6 bases from V and 3 from J, leaving 18 bases between them. Germline values: CDR1 MDHEN, CDR2 SYDVKM. The CDR3 sequence is 15 residues long. The CDR3 sequence is CASSSSYRVIYEQYF. CDR3 nucleotide sequence: TGTGCCAGCAGCTCGAGTTACAGGGTGATCTACGAGCAGTACTTC.

The chain couples TRBV28 to TRBJ1-5; 12 nucleotides match TRBD1. This CDR3 has 17 amino acids. The germline gives CDR1 MDHEN, CDR2 SYDVKM. The V gene end was trimmed by 1 base and the J gene end by 7 bases; junction bases not matched to a gene: 8. The chain's CDR3 is CASSLYGTGGAGQPQHF. The DNA of the CDR3 is TGTGCCAGCAGTTTATACGGGACAGGGGGCGCGGGACAGCCCCAGCATTTT.

The gene calls are TRBV30 and TRBJ1-3, with D hard to call. Germline-derived CDR1 and CDR2 are GTSNPN and SVGIG (reference sequence). The CDR3 has 15 residues. Between the trimmed V and J ends, which lost 2 bases and 0 bases, there was a span of 11 bases. The CDR3 DNA follows: TGTGCCTGGAGTCGAGATTCGGGCTCTGGAAACACCATATATTTT. Amino acids: CAWSRDSGSGNTIYF.

This chain uses TRBV5-4 with TRBJ2-1, with a tentative D call TRBD2 (5 bases). V dropped 4 bases and J dropped 7 bases, with 18 bases sitting between them. Germline CDR1 SGHNT, CDR2 YYREEE (reference sequence). The CDR3 covers 15 residues. The CDR3 protein is CASSTPIGSPNEQFF. CDR3 DNA sequence: TGTGCCAGCAGCACACCCATAGGGAGCCCTAATGAGCAGTTCTTC.

This clonotype was recorded a few times. The gene calls are TRBV11-1 and TRBJ2-6; the D is unclear. The V gene lost 5 bases and the J gene lost 3 bases, with 11 bases spanning the gap. This CDR3 region has 15 residues. The germline V gene encodes CDR1 SGHAT and CDR2 FQDESV (reference sequence). CDR3 protein: CASSVLGGGANVLTF. The CDR3 DNA reads TGTGCCAGCAGCGTCCTTGGCGGTGGGGCCAACGTCCTGACTTTC.

The J gene is TRBJ2-5, the V gene TRBV9; TRBD2 aligns across 9 bases. V lost 0 bases, J lost 4 bases, and 7 bases stayed unmatched. Germline V CDR1 and CDR2: SGDLS, YYNGEE. This CDR3 spans 16 amino acids. The CDR3 region has the DNA TGTGCCAGCAGCGTAGCTGGCGGGAGGGCTGGAGAGACCCAGTACTTC. Amino acids: CASSVAGGRAGETQYF.

A few counts support this clonotype. The chain uses TRBV14 and TRBJ1-4; 8 nucleotides match TRBD1. This CDR3 spans 15 amino acids. In germline, CDR1 is SGHDN, CDR2 FVKESK. J gave up 8 bases and V 0 bases, and 5 bases lay outside the gene matches. This CDR3 reads CASSQDATGVEKLFF. CDR3 DNA sequence: TGTGCCAGCAGCCAAGATGCGACAGGGGTCGAAAAACTGTTTTTT.

In DNA, the CDR3 is TGTGCCAGCAGCCAAGAAGGAGGAGAAGCTTTCTTT. Protein: CASSQEGGEAFF. The J gene is TRBJ1-1, the V gene TRBV14; D not resolved. Per the germline V gene, CDR1 is SGHDN and CDR2 is FVKESK. V dropped 0 bases and J dropped 8 bases, with 7 bases sitting between them. The CDR3 spans 12 residues. The complete variable domain, with remaining parts taken from reference TRBV14 and TRBJ1-1, reads EAGVTQFPSHSVIEKGQTVTLRCDPISGHDNLYWYRRVMGKEIKFLLHFVKESKQDESGMPNNRFLAERTGGTYSTLKVQPAELEDSGVYFCASSQEGGEAFFGQGTRLTVV.

The chain recombines TRBV11-3 with TRBJ2-5; D perhaps matches TRBD1 (6 bases). Trimming stripped 8 bases from V and 6 bases from J, with 16 bases between. The CDR3 consists of 13 residues. Germline V lookup: CDR1 SGHNT, CDR2 YENEEA. The CDR3 reads CASPRPGEKTQYF. The CDR3 DNA reads as TGTGCCAGCCCCAGGCCAGGGGAGAAGACCCAGTACTTC.

This chain links TRBV5-5 with TRBJ2-3; TRBD2 agrees at 12 bases. Germline CDR1 is SGHKS and CDR2 is YYEKEE (reference sequence). The CDR3 extends over 15 amino acids. V trimming: 2 bases; J trimming: 5 bases; junction bases outside the gene matches: 3. This CDR3 is CASSLRLAGEDTQYF. CDR3 DNA sequence: TGTGCCAGCAGCTTAAGACTAGCGGGAGAAGATACGCAGTATTTT.

This clonotype was observed at least ten times. The V gene is TRBV7-2, the J gene TRBJ1-1; 8 bases match TRBD1. Germline values: CDR1 SGHTA, CDR2 FQGNSA. V was pared by 1 base and J by 5 bases, with 3 bases of the junction left unmatched. The CDR3 has 14 amino acids. The CDR3 DNA reads TGTGCCAGCAGCTTAGTCCAGGGGGCGACTGAAGCTTTCTTT. Amino acid sequence: CASSLVQGATEAFF.

The V and J genes are TRBV25-1 and TRBJ2-1, with TRBD1 matching over 8 bases. Per germline, CDR1 MGHDK and CDR2 SYGVNS. The CDR3 has 15 residues. V shed 6 bases and J 3 bases; nucleotides not matched to a gene: 7. CDR3 in DNA: TGTGCCAGCAGGCAACAGGGGGGTTACTACAATGAGCAGTTCTTC. Protein sequence: CASRQQGGYYNEQFF. Based on the CDR3 plus reference TRBV25-1 and TRBJ2-1, the full variable domain is EADIYQTPRYLVIGTGKKITLECSQTMGHDKMYWYQQDPGMELHLIHYSYGVNSTEKGDLSSESTVSRIRTEHFPLTLESARPSHTSQYLCASRQQGGYYNEQFFGPGTRLTVL.

Concerning this clonotype itself: Germline is not matched at one junction end, which may reflect a read error. The V gene is TRBV4-1, the J gene TRBJ2-7; 9 bases align to TRBD2. The V gene's germline CDR1 is MGHRA and CDR2 YSYEKL. This CDR3 comprises 17 residues. The CDR3 bases are TGTGCCAGCAGCCAAGAAGCTCCGGGACTAGCTGCCTACGAGCAGTACTTC. It encodes CASSQEAPGLAAYEQYF.

This clonotype was detected ten times or more. The genes are TRBV7-2 and TRBJ2-5, with D possibly matching TRBD2 (6 bases). CDR1 SGHTA and CDR2 FQGNSA come from the germline V gene. Between the trimmed V and J ends, which lost 4 bases and 2 bases, there was a span of 11 bases. This CDR3 is 14 amino acids long. CDR3: CASSSDSGQETQYF. The CDR3, as DNA: TGTGCCAGCAGCTCCGACAGCGGGCAAGAGACCCAGTACTTC.

This clonotype was recorded at least ten times. The J gene is TRBJ2-3, the V gene TRBV7-6; TRBD1 aligns across 7 bases. This CDR3 comprises 16 residues. Germline CDR1 SGHVS, CDR2 FNYEAQ. V dropped 2 bases and J dropped 6; count of bases not matched to a gene: 11. The chain's CDR3 is CASSLSPRGNADTQYF. Written as DNA, the CDR3 is TGTGCCAGCAGCTTAAGTCCCAGGGGGAACGCGGATACGCAGTATTTT.

The V gene is TRBV7-9, the J gene TRBJ2-1; the match to TRBD2 covers 15 bases. Germline CDR1 is SEHNR and CDR2 is FQNEAQ (reference sequence). V was pared by 5 bases and J by 6 bases, with 5 bases of the junction left unmatched. This CDR3 spans 16 amino acids. The CDR3: CASSPWTSGRANEQFF. As DNA, the CDR3 is TGTGCCAGCAGCCCTTGGACTAGCGGGAGGGCCAATGAGCAGTTCTTC.

The rearrangement links TRBV7-2 to TRBJ2-3, with a tentative D call TRBD2 (5 bases). CDR3 length equals 16 residues. CDR1 and CDR2 (germline): SGHTA, FQGNSA. Trimming left V 5 bases short and J 2 bases short, with 17 bases between. The CDR3 DNA is TGTGCCAGCAGCAAGCAACGCCGGGGAGCCACAGATACGCAGTATTTT. It is translated as CASSKQRRGATDTQYF.

The J gene is TRBJ1-1, the V gene TRBV5-1, with 8 bases matching TRBD1. The CDR3 totals 17 residues. The V gene's germline CDR1 is SGHRS and CDR2 YFSETQ. V shed 1 base, J shed 1 base, and the junction held 9 bases outside the gene matches. CDR3 bases: TGCGCCAGCAGCTTGTCTCCCCGCGGGACAGGGAACACTGAAGCTTTCTTT. Amino acid sequence: CASSLSPRGTGNTEAFF.

By sample fraction, this clonotype is medium-sized. The rearrangement uses TRBV7-3 and TRBJ2-1; D is unresolved. Germline loops: CDR1 SGHTA, CDR2 FQGTGA. This CDR3 is built from 13 residues. Trimming removed 2 bases from V and 1 base from J, with 3 bases in between. The CDR3 region has the DNA TGTGCCAGCAGCTTAGATTCCTACAATGAGCAGTTCTTC. Its translation: CASSLDSYNEQFF.

The chain is built from TRBV7-3 and TRBJ2-3, with TRBD2 matching over 8 bases. Germline V gene data show CDR1 as SGHTA and CDR2 as FQGTGA. V trimming: 3 bases; J trimming: 0 bases; junction bases outside the gene matches: 11. The CDR3 consists of 18 residues. CDR3 nucleotide sequence: TGTGCCAGCAGCTTCGGACTCCTAGCGGGCACTAGCACAGATACGCAGTATTTT. Its protein is CASSFGLLAGTSTDTQYF.

This chain joins TRBV28 and TRBJ2-1; 9 bases are a match to TRBD2. With 1 base clipped from V and 3 bases from J, the junction kept 7 bases outside the gene matches. CDR3 length equals 17 residues. Germline CDR1 reads MDHEN; CDR2 reads SYDVKM. The CDR3 protein is CASSLLWLAGIYNEQFF. As DNA, the CDR3 is TGTGCCAGCAGTTTATTATGGCTAGCGGGAATCTACAATGAGCAGTTCTTC.

This clonotype came up a few times. This chain uses TRBV14 with TRBJ2-7; tentatively, D is TRBD1 or TRBD2 (5 bases each). Germline CDR1 is SGHDN and CDR2 is FVKESK. The V end lost 1 base, the J end lost 6 bases, and 16 bases lay between the germline ends. The CDR3 consists of 15 residues. CDR3 in DNA: TGTGCCAGCAGCCAAGTCTCCGGGGCGCAGGGCGAGCAGTACTTC. Amino acid sequence: CASSQVSGAQGEQYF.

This clonotype was found a few times. This chain uses TRBV19 with TRBJ2-1; D perhaps matches TRBD2 (6 bases). The CDR3 is made up of 13 amino acids. Per the germline V gene, CDR1 is LNHDA and CDR2 is SQIVND (reference sequence). V lost 7 bases and J 3 bases, leaving 10 bases between the germline ends. The CDR3 region is CASTASVYNEQFF. CDR3 sequence (DNA): TGTGCCAGTACGGCTAGCGTCTACAATGAGCAGTTCTTC.